The 9 T cell receptor beta chains below were found in one sample sequenced in a study of prognosis after radiotherapy for stage I lung cancer. It was by two-round multiplex PCR that TCR beta CDR3 was amplified from genomic DNA. First-round PCR used primers specific to each TRBV and TRBJ gene. MiXCR was run by TCRdb on the multiplex PCR reads, yielding one entry per CDR3 protein. The sample has approximately 25,000 distinct CDR3 sequences, about half seen once. This specimen was PBMCs, taken before or after stereotactic body radiation therapy (not recorded which). Receptors were obtained from a donor over 45 with non-small cell lung cancer.

By its share, this clonotype is medium-sized. The rearrangement links TRBV28 to TRBJ1-1; 8 bases fit TRBD1. In germline, CDR1 is MDHEN, CDR2 SYDVKM. Trimming took 2 bases from V and 4 from J; bases not matched to a gene: 3. This CDR3 is 14 amino acids long. CDR3 in DNA: TGTGCCAGCAGTTTAGCACAGGGGGGCACTGAAGCTTTCTTT. Translated: CASSLAQGGTEAFF.

This clonotype was observed once. A read error may explain this, as a much larger clone is one base away. The chain links TRBV11-3 to TRBJ1-4; no definite D call. Per germline, CDR1 SGHNT and CDR2 YENEEA. The CDR3 is 14 residues long. The CDR3 DNA reads as TGTGCCATCAGCTTGACCGTAACTAATGAAAAACTGTTTTTT. The encoded protein is CAISLTVTNEKLFF. Full variable domain (missing parts from reference TRBV11-3 and TRBJ1-4): EAGVVQSPRYKIIEKKQPVAFWCNPISGHNTLYWYLQNLGQGPELLIRYENEEAVDDSQLPKDRFSAERLKGVDSTLKIQPAELGDSAVYLCAISLTVTNEKLFFGSGTQLSVL.

The chain joins TRBV7-9 to TRBJ1-2; 8 bases agree with TRBD1. The V gene end was trimmed by 6 bases and the J gene end by 5 bases; junction bases not matched to a gene: 14. The CDR3 length is 16 residues. Per the germline V gene, CDR1 is SEHNR and CDR2 is FQNEAQ (reference sequence). CDR3 residues: CASRKTGGIPSYGYTF. The CDR3 DNA reads as TGTGCCAGCAGAAAAACAGGGGGTATCCCCTCATATGGCTACACCTTC.

This clonotype was found many times. The genes are TRBV5-4 and TRBJ2-7; TRBD2 agrees at 13 bases. J was trimmed by 5 bases and V by 1 base; bases with no gene match: 3. The germline CDR1 and CDR2 sequences are SGHNT and YYREEE (reference sequence). The CDR3 is 15 residues long. DNA for the CDR3: TGTGCCAGCAGCTTGAAAACTAGCGGGAGGGACGAGCAGTACTTC. It codes for CASSLKTSGRDEQYF.

This chain links TRBV6-1 with TRBJ2-3; 11 nucleotides match TRBD2. Trimming took 6 bases from V and 0 from J; bases not matched to a gene: 5. The CDR3 has 16 amino acids. Per germline, CDR1 MNHNS and CDR2 SASEGT. The DNA for the CDR3 is TGTGCCAGCAGCCGGACTAGCGGGTTTAGCACAGATACGCAGTATTTT. As protein: CASSRTSGFSTDTQYF.

Details on this clonotype: A much larger clone sits a single nucleotide away, making a read error possible. As the CDR3 is not closed by the conserved phenylalanine or tryptophan, this likely results from a read error. The chain has TRBV5-4 and TRBJ2-5, with 10 bases matching TRBD2. With 1 base clipped from V and 4 bases from J, the junction kept 4 bases outside the gene matches. The CDR3 has 15 amino acids. Germline lookup yields CDR1 SGHNT and CDR2 YYREEE (reference sequence). DNA of the CDR3: TGTGCCAGCAGCTTGCCTAGCGGGAGTTTAGAGACCCAGTACTTA. This gives the protein CASSLPSGSLETQYL.

The V and J genes are TRBV12-3 or TRBV12-4 and TRBJ1-1, with D uncertain. V was shortened by 3 bases and J by 4 bases, with 12 bases between the two germline ends. The CDR3 contains 14 residues. The CDR3, as DNA: TGTGCCAGCAGTTTTCATGGCGGGTGCACTGAAGCTTTCTTT. Protein product: CASSFHGGCTEAFF.

This clonotype was counted between two and nine times. The chain couples TRBV19 to TRBJ1-2; D might be TRBD1 (5 bases). Germline lookup yields CDR1 LNHDA and CDR2 SQIVND (reference sequence). This CDR3 region has 14 residues. Trimming took 5 bases from V and 4 from J, leaving 14 bases between them. CDR3 sequence reads: CASSGSGTAYGYTF. CDR3 coding DNA: TGTGCCAGTAGTGGCTCCGGGACGGCCTATGGCTACACCTTC.

This clonotype came up many times. The CDR3 region has the DNA TGTGCCAGTAGTATCGGAGACAGGGTTACTCAGCCCCAGCATTTT. Encoded protein: CASSIGDRVTQPQHF. The chain has TRBV19 and TRBJ1-5; 7 bases are shared with TRBD1. V lost 3 bases, J lost 6 bases, and 8 bases stayed unmatched. Germline V gives CDR1 LNHDA, CDR2 SQIVND (reference sequence). The CDR3 is 15 residues long.